Sequencing of this T cell receptor (beta chain) was carried out in a study of cytomegalovirus exposure and HLA in healthy donors. Findings and limits, study-wide: According to the study, 150 to 200 TCR beta chains were cytomegalovirus-associated. Rare sequences made up most TCRs, while some public TCRs were found in many donors.

Germline assignment: CDR1 SNHLY and CDR2 FYNNEI. CDR3 length: 12 amino acids. The germline V and J ends were trimmed by 4 bases and 2 bases, with 5 bases remaining between them. About this clone itself: The antigen remains undetermined.

This PCR relied on a set of 60 Vbeta primers and 13 Jbeta primers. Data came from immunoSEQ multiplex PCR; TCRdb stores just in-frame clones and leaves some out. Of some 30,000 clones in the sample, 44% were seen once. This chain connects TRBV2 to TRBJ2-5; D uncertain. This TCR was recovered from a woman between 50 and 59 years old in good health and CMV-seronegative. The sequencing input was PBMCs. The CDR3 bases are TGTGCCAGCAGTGTCCTTCAAGAGACCCAGTACTTC. Residues: CASSVLQETQYF. Using reference TRBV2 and TRBJ2-5 for the parts outside the CDR3, the full variable domain is EPEVTQTPSHQVTQMGQEVILRCVPISNHLYFYWYRQILGQKVEFLVSFYNNEISEKSEIFDDQFSVERPDGSNFTLKIRSTKLEDSAMYFCASSVLQETQYFGPGTRLLVL.